This T cell receptor beta chain was recorded in a study of regulatory T cells in long-lasting Graves disease. Time point noted: persistent/refractory GD, antithyroid drugs over 5 years with positive TRAb. The TCR library was made from RNA extracted from PBMCs. This clonotype came up a few times. CDR3 regions were amplified by Arm-PCR using iRepertoire HTBI primers to build TCR beta libraries. A single record per CDR3 protein comes from TCRdb applying MiXCR to the multiplex PCR reads. The sample lists approximately 500,000 distinct CDR3 sequences, under 25% occurring once. V trimming: 0 bases; J trimming: 5 bases; junction bases outside the gene matches: 6. Germline V gives CDR1 SGDLS, CDR2 YYNGEE. This CDR3 region has 15 residues.

This specimen consisted of peripheral blood mononuclear cells (PBMCs), obtained when the disease was refractory, from a patient treated with antithyroid drugs. The rearrangement uses TRBV9 and TRBJ2-5; 8 nucleotides match TRBD1. This TCR came from a female donor with Graves disease. The CDR3 nucleotides are TGTGCCAGCAGCGTAGGGCCAGGGGGCGGTGAGACCCAGTACTTC. Its protein product is CASSVGPGGGETQYF.